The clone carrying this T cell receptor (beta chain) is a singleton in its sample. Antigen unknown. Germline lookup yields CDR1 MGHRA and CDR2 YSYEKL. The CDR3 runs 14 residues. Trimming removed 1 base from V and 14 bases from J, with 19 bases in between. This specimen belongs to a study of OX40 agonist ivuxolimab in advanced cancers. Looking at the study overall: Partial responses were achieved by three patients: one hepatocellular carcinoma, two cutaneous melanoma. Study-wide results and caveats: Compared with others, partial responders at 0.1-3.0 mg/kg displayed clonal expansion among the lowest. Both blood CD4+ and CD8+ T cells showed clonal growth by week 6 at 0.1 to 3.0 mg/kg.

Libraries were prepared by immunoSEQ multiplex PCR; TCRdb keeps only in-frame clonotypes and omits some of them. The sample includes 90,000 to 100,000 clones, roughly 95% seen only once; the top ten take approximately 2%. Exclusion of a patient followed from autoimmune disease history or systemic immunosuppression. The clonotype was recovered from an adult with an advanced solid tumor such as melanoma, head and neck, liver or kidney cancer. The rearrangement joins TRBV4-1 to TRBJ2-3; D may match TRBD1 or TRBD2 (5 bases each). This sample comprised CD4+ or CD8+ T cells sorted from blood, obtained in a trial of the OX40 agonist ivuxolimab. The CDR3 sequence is CASSQAGLTTPAYF. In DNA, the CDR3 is TGCGCCAGCAGCCAAGCGGGGCTAACAACACCAGCGTATTTT.